Each of the 5 T cell receptor beta chains below was sequenced from the same sample in a study of T cell repertoires in cytomegalovirus infection. TCRdb reprocessed the reads with MiXCR, giving one entry per CDR3 protein. The sample contains 300,000 to 450,000 distinct CDR3 sequences, less than 20% of which appear only once. The sequencing input was PBMCs. The receptors were gathered from a human donor in good health (CMV status not recorded). Some clones in this sample may be carry-over from other donors' samples.

This clonotype showed up just a few times. The rearrangement uses TRBV7-9 and TRBJ2-5; D is uncertain. V lost 0 bases to trimming and J lost 5 bases, with 10 bases between them. The V gene's germline CDR1 is SEHNR and CDR2 FQNEAQ (reference sequence). The CDR3 sequence is 14 residues long. The CDR3 sequence: CASSLATNPETQYF. The DNA for the CDR3 is TGTGCCAGCAGCTTAGCGACCAACCCGGAGACCCAGTACTTC.

This clonotype was detected a few times. The chain couples TRBV10-3 to TRBJ2-3; D is perhaps TRBD1 or TRBD2 (5 bases each). Trimming stripped 2 bases from V and 5 bases from J, with 14 bases between. Germline CDR1 reads ENHRY; CDR2 reads SYGVKD. This CDR3 has 15 residues. The CDR3 is CAISEGGFDGDTQYF. The DNA for the CDR3 is TGTGCCATCAGTGAGGGGGGTTTTGATGGAGATACGCAGTATTTT.

This clonotype was detected many times. The genes are TRBV7-2 and TRBJ1-5; D may be TRBD1 (6 bases). CDR1 is SGHTA and CDR2 is FQGNSA in the germline V gene. Trimming removed 6 bases from V and 5 bases from J, with 17 bases in between. CDR3 length: 15 amino acids. Here the CDR3 reads CASSQGWGADQPQHF. The DNA of the CDR3 is TGTGCCAGCAGTCAAGGGTGGGGGGCCGATCAGCCCCAGCATTTT. The full variable domain, completed using reference TRBV7-2 and TRBJ1-5, is GAGVSQSPSNKVTEKGKDVELRCDPISGHTALYWYRQSLGQGLEFLIYFQGNSAPDKSGLPSDRFSAERTGGSVSTLTIQRTQQEDSAVYLCASSQGWGADQPQHFGDGTRLSIL.

V is TRBV12-3 or TRBV12-4 and J is TRBJ1-2; D is perhaps TRBD1 (5 bases). Trimming pared 7 bases from V and 6 bases from J, leaving 12 bases between. The CDR3 is made up of 12 amino acids. The CDR3 nucleotides read TGTGCCAGCACCTTGGGGGGGGATGGCTACACCTTC. This sequence encodes CASTLGGDGYTF.

In its sample, this clonotype was seen many times. The chain is built from TRBV7-2 and TRBJ1-2, with TRBD1 matching over 11 bases. V shed 0 bases and J 8 bases; nucleotides not matched to a gene: 8. Germline V gives CDR1 SGHTA, CDR2 FQGNSA. The CDR3 is 16 residues long. The CDR3 region is CASSLAGQGASVGYTF. Written as DNA, the CDR3 is TGTGCCAGCAGCTTAGCTGGACAGGGGGCATCTGTAGGCTACACCTTC.